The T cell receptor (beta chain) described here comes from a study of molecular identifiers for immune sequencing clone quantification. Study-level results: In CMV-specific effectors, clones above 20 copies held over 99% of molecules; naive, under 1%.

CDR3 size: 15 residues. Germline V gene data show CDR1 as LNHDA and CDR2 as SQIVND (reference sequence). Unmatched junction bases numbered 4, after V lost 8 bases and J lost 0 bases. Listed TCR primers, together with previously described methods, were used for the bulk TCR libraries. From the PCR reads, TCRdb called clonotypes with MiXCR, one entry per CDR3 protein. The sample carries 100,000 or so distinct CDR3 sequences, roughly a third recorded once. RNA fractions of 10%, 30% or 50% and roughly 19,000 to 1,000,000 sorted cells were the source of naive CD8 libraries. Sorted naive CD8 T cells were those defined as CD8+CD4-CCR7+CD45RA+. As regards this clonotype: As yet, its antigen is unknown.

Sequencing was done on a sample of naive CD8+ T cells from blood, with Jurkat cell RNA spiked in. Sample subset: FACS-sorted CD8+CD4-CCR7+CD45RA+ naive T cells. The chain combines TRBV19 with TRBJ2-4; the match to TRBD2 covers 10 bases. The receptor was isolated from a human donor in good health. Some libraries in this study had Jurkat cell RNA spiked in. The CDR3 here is CASQLAGIAKNIQYF. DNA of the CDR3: TGTGCCAGTCAACTAGCGGGGATAGCCAAAAACATTCAGTACTTC.